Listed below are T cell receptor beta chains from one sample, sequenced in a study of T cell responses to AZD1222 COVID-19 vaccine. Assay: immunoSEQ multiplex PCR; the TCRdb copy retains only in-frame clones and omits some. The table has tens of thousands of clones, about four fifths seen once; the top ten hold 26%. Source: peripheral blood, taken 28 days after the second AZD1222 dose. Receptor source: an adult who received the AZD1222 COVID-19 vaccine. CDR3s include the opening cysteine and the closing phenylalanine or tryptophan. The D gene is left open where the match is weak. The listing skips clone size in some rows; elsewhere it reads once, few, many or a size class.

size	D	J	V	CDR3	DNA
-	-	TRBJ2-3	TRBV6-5	CASRDWGGSTDTQYF	TGTGCCAGCAGAGACTGGGGAGGAAGCACAGATACGCAGTATTTT
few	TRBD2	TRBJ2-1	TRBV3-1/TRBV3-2	CASSQHRSPQSGSRNHNEQFF	TGTGCCAGCAGCCAACACCGCAGCCCCCAGAGCGGGAGTCGGAATCACAATGAGCAGTTCTTC
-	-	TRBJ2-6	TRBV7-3	CASSLRGTGANVLTF	TGTGCCAGCAGCTTACGAGGGACCGGGGCCAACGTCCTGACTTTC
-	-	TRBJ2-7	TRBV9	CASSPPSGVEQYF	TGTGCCAGCAGCCCCCCGTCAGGAGTCGAGCAGTACTTC
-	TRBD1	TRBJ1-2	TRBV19	CASSTQNRGVNYGYTF	TGTGCCAGTAGTACCCAAAACAGGGGAGTAAACTATGGCTACACCTTC
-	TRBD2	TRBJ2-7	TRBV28	CASSSSTLAASYEQYF	TGTGCCAGCAGTAGCTCGACACTAGCGGCCTCCTACGAGCAGTACTTC
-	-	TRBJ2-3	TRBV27	CASSSPSGSTDTQYF	TGTGCCAGCAGTTCGCCCTCAGGGAGCACAGATACGCAGTATTTT
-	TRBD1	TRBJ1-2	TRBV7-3	CASSPQAGTGGYTF	TGTGCCAGCAGCCCCCAGGCTGGGACAGGGGGCTACACCTTC
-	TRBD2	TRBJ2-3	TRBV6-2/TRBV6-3	CASSYPPGLAGGSTDTQYF	TGTGCCAGCAGTTACCCACCGGGACTAGCGGGAGGGAGCACAGATACGCAGTATTTT
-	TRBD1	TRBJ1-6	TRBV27	CASFSWGQGANSPLHF	TGTGCCAGCTTCTCGTGGGGACAGGGGGCAAATTCACCCCTCCACTTT
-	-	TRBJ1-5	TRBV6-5	CASEGTSSLQPQHF	TGTGCCAGCGAGGGAACCTCAAGCCTTCAGCCCCAGCATTTT
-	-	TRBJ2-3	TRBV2	CASSATPGYSTQYF	TGTGCCAGCAGTGCGACCCCAGGGTACAGTACGCAGTATTTT
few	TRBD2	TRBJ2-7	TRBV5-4	CASRVDLAVSSYEQYF	TGTGCCAGCAGGGTCGATCTAGCGGTCAGCTCCTACGAGCAGTACTTC
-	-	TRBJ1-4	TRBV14	CASSQDNRRNEKLFF	TGTGCCAGCAGCCAAGATAACAGGCGAAATGAAAAACTGTTTTTT
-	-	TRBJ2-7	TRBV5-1	CASSSHSGGPYEQYF	TGCGCCAGCAGCTCCCATAGCGGAGGACCCTACGAGCAGTACTTC
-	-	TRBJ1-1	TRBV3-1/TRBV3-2	CASSPTPGQKLEAFF	TGTGCCAGCAGCCCGACCCCGGGACAAAAACTTGAAGCTTTCTTT
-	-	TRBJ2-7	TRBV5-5	CASNGGTAYEQYF	TGTGCCAGCAACGGGGGGACAGCTTACGAGCAGTACTTC
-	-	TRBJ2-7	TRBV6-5	CASRDGGSTYEQYF	TGTGCCAGCAGGGATGGGGGATCGACCTACGAGCAGTACTTC
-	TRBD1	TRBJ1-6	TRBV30	CAWKGQGHYNSPLHF	TGTGCCTGGAAGGGACAGGGGCACTATAATTCACCCCTCCACTTT
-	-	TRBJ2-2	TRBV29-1	CSAEGANTGELFF	TGCAGCGCTGAGGGCGCGAACACCGGGGAGCTGTTTTTT
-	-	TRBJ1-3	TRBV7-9	CASGEAGNTIYF	TGTGCCAGCGGCGAAGCTGGAAACACCATATATTTT
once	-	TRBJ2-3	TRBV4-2	CASSQARLAITDTQYF	TGTGCCAGCAGCCAAGCGCGGCTAGCGATCACAGATACGCAGTATTTT
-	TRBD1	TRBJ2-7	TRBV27	CASSLKTGFPYEQYF	TGTGCCAGCAGTTTAAAGACAGGGTTTCCCTACGAGCAGTACTTC
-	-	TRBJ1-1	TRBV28	CASSFKGRENTEAFF	TGTGCCAGCAGTTTTAAAGGTCGAGAGAACACTGAAGCTTTCTTT